The 2 T cell receptor beta chains reported below all come from one sample, sequenced in a study of blood T cell repertoires in COVID-19. Clones were sequenced by immunoSEQ multiplex PCR, and TCRdb holds only the in-frame ones, with some missing. This table has 100,000 to 150,000 clones, about 81% appearing once. Sequencing input: PBMCs or T cells enriched from blood (not recorded which). The source is a middle-aged man with acute COVID-19.

The V call is TRBV12-3 or TRBV12-4, the J call TRBJ2-3; D is uncertain. V gave up 2 bases and J gave up 4 bases, with 4 bases separating them. The CDR3 totals 12 residues. CDR3 in amino acids: CASSLTADTQYF. CDR3 coding DNA: TGTGCCAGCAGTTTAACAGCAGATACGCAGTATTTT.

The chain joins TRBV19 to TRBJ2-2, with 9 bases aligning to TRBD1. This CDR3 is built from 14 residues. Germline CDR1 and CDR2: LNHDA and SQIVND (reference sequence). The ends lost 4 bases at V and 5 bases at J; junction bases unmatched: 2. CDR3 bases: TGTGCCAGTAGTAGACAGGGGGAAACCGGGGAGCTGTTTTTT. It specifies CASSRQGETGELFF.